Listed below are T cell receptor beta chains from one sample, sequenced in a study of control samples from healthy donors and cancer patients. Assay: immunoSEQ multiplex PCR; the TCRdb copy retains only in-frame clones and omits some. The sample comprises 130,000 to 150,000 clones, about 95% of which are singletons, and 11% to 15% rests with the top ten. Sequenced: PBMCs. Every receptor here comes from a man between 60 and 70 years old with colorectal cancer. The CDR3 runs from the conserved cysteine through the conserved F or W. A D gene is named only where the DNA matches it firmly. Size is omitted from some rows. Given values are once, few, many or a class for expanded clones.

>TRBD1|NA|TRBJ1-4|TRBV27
CASSRRQGPSLATNEKLFF
TGTGCCAGCAGTCGACGACAGGGGCCCAGTCTTGCAACTAATGAAAAACTGTTTTTT
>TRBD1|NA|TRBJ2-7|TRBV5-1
CASSRRDSSYEQYF
TGCGCCAGCAGCAGAAGGGACAGCTCCTACGAGCAGTACTTC
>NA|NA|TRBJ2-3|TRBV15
CATSSRANTDTQYF
TGTGCCACCAGCTCTCGGGCCAACACAGATACGCAGTATTTT
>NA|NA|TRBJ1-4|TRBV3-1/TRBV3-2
CASSQRAGNEKLFF
TGTGCCAGCAGCCAACGGGCAGGGAATGAAAAACTGTTTTTT
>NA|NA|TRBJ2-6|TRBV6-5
CTVSGANVLTF
TGTACGGTCTCTGGGGCCAACGTCCTGACTTTC
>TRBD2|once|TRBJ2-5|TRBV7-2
CASSRTSGGPGETQYF
TGTGCCAGCAGCAGGACTAGCGGGGGGCCAGGGGAGACCCAGTACTTC
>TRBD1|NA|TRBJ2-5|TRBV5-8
CASRPWTGKETQYF
TGTGCCAGCAGACCCTGGACAGGGAAAGAGACCCAGTACTTC
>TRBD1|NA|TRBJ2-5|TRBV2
CASIGQVIETQYF
TGTGCCAGCATTGGACAGGTTATCGAGACCCAGTACTTC
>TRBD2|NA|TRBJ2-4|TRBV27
CASRPGLVLAKNIQYF
TGTGCCAGCAGACCCGGACTAGTGCTAGCCAAAAACATTCAGTACTTC
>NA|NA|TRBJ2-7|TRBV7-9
CASSLGSLYEQYF
TGTGCCAGCAGCTTGGGCTCCCTCTACGAGCAGTACTTC
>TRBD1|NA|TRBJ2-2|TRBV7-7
CASSPGTAGELFF
TGTGCCAGCAGCCCTGGGACAGCCGGGGAGCTGTTTTTT
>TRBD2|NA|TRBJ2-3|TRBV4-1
CASSRGSGTSGTDTQYF
TGCGCCAGCAGCCGAGGTTCCGGGACTAGCGGCACAGATACGCAGTATTTT
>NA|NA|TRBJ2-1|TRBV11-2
CASSLGIDTRFYNEQFF
TGTGCCAGCAGCCTAGGAATAGACACCAGGTTCTACAATGAGCAGTTCTTC
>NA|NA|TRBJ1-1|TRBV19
CASSIATLNTEAFF
TGTGCCAGTAGTATCGCCACGTTGAACACTGAAGCTTTCTTT
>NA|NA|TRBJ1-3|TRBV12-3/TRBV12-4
CASSLRGNTIYF
TGTGCCAGCAGTTTAAGGGGAAACACCATATATTTT
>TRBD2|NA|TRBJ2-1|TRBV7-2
CASSFRAGGRNEQFF
TGTGCCAGCAGCTTTCGGGCGGGGGGCCGCAATGAGCAGTTCTTC
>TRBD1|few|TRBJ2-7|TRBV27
CATHGQGPNEQYF
TGTGCCACCCACGGACAGGGTCCCAACGAGCAGTACTTC
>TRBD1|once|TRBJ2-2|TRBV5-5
CASSQGQVNTGELFF
TGTGCCAGCAGCCAAGGACAGGTTAACACCGGGGAGCTGTTTTTT
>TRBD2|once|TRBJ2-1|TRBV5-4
CASSSGLAGGPAYNEQFF
TGTGCCAGCAGCTCCGGACTAGCGGGGGGTCCAGCTTACAATGAGCAGTTCTTC
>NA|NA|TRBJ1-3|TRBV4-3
CASSQGGASGNTIYF
TGCGCCAGCAGCCAAGGGGGGGCCTCTGGAAACACCATATATTTT
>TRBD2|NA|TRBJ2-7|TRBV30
CAWSSGGEQYF
TGTGCCTGGAGTTCGGGGGGCGAGCAGTACTTC
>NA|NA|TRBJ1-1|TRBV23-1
CASSQLYLQANTEAFF
TGCGCCAGCAGTCAACTATACCTACAGGCAAACACTGAAGCTTTCTTT
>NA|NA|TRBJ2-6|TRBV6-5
CASSYSGSSGANVLTF
TGTGCCAGCAGTTACTCAGGGAGCTCTGGGGCCAACGTCCTGACTTTC
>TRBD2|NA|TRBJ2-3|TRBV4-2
CASSQDISGGAVSDTQYF
TGTGCCAGCAGCCAAGATATTAGCGGGGGGGCAGTCTCAGATACGCAGTATTTT
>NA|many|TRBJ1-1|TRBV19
CASKKQGIYTEAFF
TGTGCCAGTAAAAAGCAGGGAATATACACTGAAGCTTTCTTT
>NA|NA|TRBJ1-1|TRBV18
CASSPPGNTEAFF
TGTGCCAGCTCACCACCGGGTAACACTGAAGCTTTCTTT
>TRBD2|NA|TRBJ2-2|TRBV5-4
CATGGWRGVNTGELFF
TGTGCCACCGGAGGGTGGCGGGGGGTGAACACCGGGGAGCTGTTTTTT
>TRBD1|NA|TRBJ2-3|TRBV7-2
CASSLEGGQGAWTDTQYF
TGTGCCAGCAGCTTAGAAGGCGGTCAGGGGGCTTGGACAGATACGCAGTATTTT
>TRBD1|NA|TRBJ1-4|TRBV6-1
CASSDWGQGAKLFF
TGTGCCAGCAGTGATTGGGGACAGGGGGCGAAACTGTTTTTT
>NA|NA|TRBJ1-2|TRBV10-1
CASIKTTGNYGYTF
TGCGCCAGCATCAAAACGACAGGTAACTATGGCTACACCTTC
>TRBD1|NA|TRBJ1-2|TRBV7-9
CASSFQGGGYTF
TGTGCCAGCAGCTTTCAGGGGGGTGGCTACACCTTC
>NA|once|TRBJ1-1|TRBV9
CASSSTGQGLTEAFF
TGTGCCAGCAGCTCAACTGGGCAGGGCCTCACTGAAGCTTTCTTT
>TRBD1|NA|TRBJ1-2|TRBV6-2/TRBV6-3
CASSTGQGSYGYTF
TGTGCCAGCAGTACCGGACAGGGCAGCTATGGCTACACCTTC
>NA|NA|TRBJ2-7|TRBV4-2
CASKGLAGAAYEQYF
TGTGCCAGCAAGGGCCTCGCGGGGGCTGCCTACGAGCAGTACTTC
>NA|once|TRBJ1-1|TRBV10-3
CAISEGQPNTEAFF
TGTGCCATCAGTGAGGGGCAGCCGAACACTGAAGCTTTCTTT
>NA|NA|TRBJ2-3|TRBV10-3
CATALGLKGGDTQYF
TGTGCCACCGCCCTGGGACTAAAGGGGGGAGATACGCAGTATTTT